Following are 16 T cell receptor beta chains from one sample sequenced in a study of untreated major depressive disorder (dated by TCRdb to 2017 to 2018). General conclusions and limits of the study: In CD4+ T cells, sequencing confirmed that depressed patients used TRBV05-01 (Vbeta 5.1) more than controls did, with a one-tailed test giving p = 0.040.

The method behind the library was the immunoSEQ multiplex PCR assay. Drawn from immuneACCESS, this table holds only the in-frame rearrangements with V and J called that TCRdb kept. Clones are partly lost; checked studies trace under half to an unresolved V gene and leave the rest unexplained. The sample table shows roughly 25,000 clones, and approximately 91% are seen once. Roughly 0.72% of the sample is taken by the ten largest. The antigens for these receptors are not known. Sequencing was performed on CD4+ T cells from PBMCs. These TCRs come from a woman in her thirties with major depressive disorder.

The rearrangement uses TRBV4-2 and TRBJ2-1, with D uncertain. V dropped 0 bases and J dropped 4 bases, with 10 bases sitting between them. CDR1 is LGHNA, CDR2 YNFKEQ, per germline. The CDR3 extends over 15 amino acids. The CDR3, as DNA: TGTGCCAGCAGCCAAGATCTTCAGGTTTACAATGAGCAGTTCTTC. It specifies CASSQDLQVYNEQFF.

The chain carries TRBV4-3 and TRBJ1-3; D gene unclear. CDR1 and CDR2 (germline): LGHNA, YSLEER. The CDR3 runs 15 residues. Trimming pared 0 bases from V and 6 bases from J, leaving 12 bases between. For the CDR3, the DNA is TGCGCCAGCAGCCAAGAATACAGCACCTCAAACACCATATATTTT. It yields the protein CASSQEYSTSNTIYF.

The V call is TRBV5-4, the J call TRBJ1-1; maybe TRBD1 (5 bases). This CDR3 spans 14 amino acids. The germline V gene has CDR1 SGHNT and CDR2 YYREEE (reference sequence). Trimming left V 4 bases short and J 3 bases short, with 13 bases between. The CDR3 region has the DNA TGTGCCAGCAGCCGTGGGGGGACGGACACTGAAGCTTTCTTT. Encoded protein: CASSRGGTDTEAFF.

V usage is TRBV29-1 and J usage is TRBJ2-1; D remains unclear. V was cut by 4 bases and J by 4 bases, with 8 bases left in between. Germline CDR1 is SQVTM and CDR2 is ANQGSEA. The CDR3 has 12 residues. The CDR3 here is CSVAQTYNEQFF. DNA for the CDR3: TGCAGCGTTGCCCAGACTTACAATGAGCAGTTCTTC.

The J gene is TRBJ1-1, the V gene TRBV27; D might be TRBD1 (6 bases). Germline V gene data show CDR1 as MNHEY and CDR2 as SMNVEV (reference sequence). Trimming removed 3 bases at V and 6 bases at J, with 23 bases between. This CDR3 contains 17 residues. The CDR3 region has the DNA TGTGCCAGCAGTTTTCGAGGGACACGAATTAACAAGGCTGAAGCTTTCTTT. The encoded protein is CASSFRGTRINKAEAFF.

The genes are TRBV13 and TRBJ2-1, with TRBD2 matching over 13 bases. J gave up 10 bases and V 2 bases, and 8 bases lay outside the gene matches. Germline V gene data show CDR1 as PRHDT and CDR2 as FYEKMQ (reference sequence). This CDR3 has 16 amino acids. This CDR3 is CASSLQRLAGGREQFF. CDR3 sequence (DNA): TGTGCCAGCAGCTTACAAAGACTAGCGGGAGGCCGGGAGCAGTTCTTC.

CDR3 nucleotides: TGTGCCAGCAGCCGGGACATTTATGGCTACACCTTC. The encoded protein is CASSRDIYGYTF. V usage is TRBV7-2 and J usage is TRBJ1-2; maybe TRBD1 (6 bases). This CDR3 has 12 residues. Per the germline V gene, CDR1 is SGHTA and CDR2 is FQGNSA. With 5 bases removed from V and 5 bases from J, the gap between germline ends came to 9 bases.

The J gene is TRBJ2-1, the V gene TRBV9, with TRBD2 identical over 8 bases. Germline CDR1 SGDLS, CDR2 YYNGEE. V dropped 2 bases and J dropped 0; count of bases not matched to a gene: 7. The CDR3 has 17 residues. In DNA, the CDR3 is TGTGCCAGCAGCGTTGCCGGCGGGGGGTCCTCCTACAATGAGCAGTTCTTC. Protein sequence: CASSVAGGGSSYNEQFF. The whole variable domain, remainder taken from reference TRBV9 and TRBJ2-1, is DSGVTQTPKHLITATGQRVTLRCSPRSGDLSVYWYQQSLDQGLQFLIQYYNGEERAKGNILERFSAQQFPDLHSELNLSSLELGDSALYFCASSVAGGGSSYNEQFFGPGTRLTVL.

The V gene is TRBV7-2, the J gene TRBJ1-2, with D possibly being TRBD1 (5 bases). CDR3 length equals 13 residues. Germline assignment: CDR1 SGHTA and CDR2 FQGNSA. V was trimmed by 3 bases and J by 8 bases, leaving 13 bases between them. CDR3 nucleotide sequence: TGTGCCAGCAGCTTGGACACGGGGAGCGGCTACACCTTC. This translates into CASSLDTGSGYTF.

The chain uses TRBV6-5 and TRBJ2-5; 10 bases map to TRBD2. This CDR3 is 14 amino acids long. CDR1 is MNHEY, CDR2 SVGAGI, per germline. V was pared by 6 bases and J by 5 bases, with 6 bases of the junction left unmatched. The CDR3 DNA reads TGTGCCAGCAGAATACTTAGCGGGGGGGAGACCCAGTACTTC. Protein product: CASRILSGGETQYF.

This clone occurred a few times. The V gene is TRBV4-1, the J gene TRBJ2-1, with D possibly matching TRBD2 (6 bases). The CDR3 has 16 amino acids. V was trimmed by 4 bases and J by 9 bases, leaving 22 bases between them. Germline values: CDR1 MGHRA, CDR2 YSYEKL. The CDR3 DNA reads TGCGCCAGCAGCCGATACAAACCGGGACTCGGGCCTGAGCAGTTCTTC. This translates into CASSRYKPGLGPEQFF.

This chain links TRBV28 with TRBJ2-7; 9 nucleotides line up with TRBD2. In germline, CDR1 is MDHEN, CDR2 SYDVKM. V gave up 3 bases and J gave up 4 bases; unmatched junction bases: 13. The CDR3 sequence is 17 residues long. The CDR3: CASSFVARGGYVYEQYF. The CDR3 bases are TGTGCCAGCAGTTTTGTGGCGCGGGGGGGGTATGTGTACGAGCAGTACTTC.

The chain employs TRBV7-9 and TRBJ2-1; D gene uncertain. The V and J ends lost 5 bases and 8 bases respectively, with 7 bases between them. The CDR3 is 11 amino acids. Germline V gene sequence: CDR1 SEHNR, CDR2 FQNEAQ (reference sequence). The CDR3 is CASSRRDEQFF. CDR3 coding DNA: TGTGCCAGCAGCCGACGGGATGAGCAGTTCTTC. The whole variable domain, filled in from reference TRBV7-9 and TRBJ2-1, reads DTGVSQNPRHKITKRGQNVTFRCDPISEHNRLYWYRQTLGQGPEFLTYFQNEAQLEKSRLLSDRFSAERPKGSFSTLEIQRTEQGDSAMYLCASSRRDEQFFGPGTRLTVL.

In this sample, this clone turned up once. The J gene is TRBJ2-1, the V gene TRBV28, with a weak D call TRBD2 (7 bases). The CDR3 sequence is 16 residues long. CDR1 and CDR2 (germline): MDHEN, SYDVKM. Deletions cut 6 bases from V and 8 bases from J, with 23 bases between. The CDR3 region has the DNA TGTGCCAGCAGCCCCTCCGGGGGCGGGAGAGTTCATGAGCAGTTCTTC. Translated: CASSPSGGGRVHEQFF.

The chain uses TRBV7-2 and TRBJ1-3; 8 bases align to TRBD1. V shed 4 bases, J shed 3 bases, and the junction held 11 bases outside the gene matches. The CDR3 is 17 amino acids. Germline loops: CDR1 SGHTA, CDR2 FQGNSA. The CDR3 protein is CASSSPRAGGIGNTIYF. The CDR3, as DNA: TGTGCCAGCAGCTCTCCTCGCGCAGGGGGCATTGGAAACACCATATATTTT.

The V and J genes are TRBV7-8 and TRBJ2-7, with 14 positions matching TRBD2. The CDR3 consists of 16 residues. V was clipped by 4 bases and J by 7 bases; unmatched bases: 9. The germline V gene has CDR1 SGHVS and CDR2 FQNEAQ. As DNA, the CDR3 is TGTGCCAGCAGCTACTCTGCGACTAGCGGGAGGGAAGAGCAGTACTTC. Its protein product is CASSYSATSGREEQYF.